One T cell receptor beta chain is described in this entry. No antigen is known for it. The input lacks base qualities; no much larger clone sits a single base away. The CDR3 sequence holds 15 residues, the cysteine and phenylalanine included. Of all the DNA, just the CDR3 is kept, 45 bases in frame from base 1. V drops 0 bases and J drops 2 bases, leaving 11 bases in between. The germline V gene yields SGHRS for CDR1 and YFSETQ for CDR2. The library was produced with the immunoSEQ multiplex PCR assay. For the multiplex PCR, a mixture combining 60 forward primers for TCR Vbeta segments and 13 reverse primers for TCR Jbeta segments was used. A multiplex PCR assay on genomic DNA amplified the CDR3 region of rearranged TCR beta genes. The amplified TCR beta libraries were sequenced on the Illumina HiSeq System as 87-base-pair reads. The study's processing was this. Across the 670 or so repertoires, a later analysis counted approximately 75 million unique TCR beta chains, around 11 million of which were shared by at least two donors. A nearest-neighbor algorithm error-corrected the raw reads and collapsed the reads into unique sequences, merging closely related sequences to remove PCR and sequencing errors. To assign V, D and J gene segments, CDR3 sequences were aligned to IMGT reference sequences. Each retained sequence needed at least a six-nucleotide match to both a V gene segment and a J gene segment. Rearrangements were called productive when the CDR3 lacked stop codons and stayed in frame with V and J; all others were non-productive. Following IMGT convention, CDR3 was defined as the stretch from the second conserved V-encoded cysteine up to the conserved J-encoded phenylalanine. The earlier analysis of fewer than 750 of the donors excluded sequences that lacked an unambiguous match to a single V gene segment. In an earlier analysis of some 590 of the donors, V segments were called functional above 56.7% productive rearrangements and were called segregating when the between-donor standard deviation exceeded 5%. A statistical classification framework was built to diagnose cytomegalovirus status from the catalog of TCR beta chain sequences. V and J gene assignment, in a later analysis, came from comparing TCR nucleotide sequences with IMGT/GENE-DB human TR gene sequences. A later analysis assigned CDR3 sequences and most-parsimonious VDJ recombination scenarios with the TCRdist pipeline. In a later analysis, every TCR beta chain was defined by the combination of its CDR3 amino acid sequence and its V-gene family, and reads without a unique V-gene family were dropped. In a later analysis, 450 to 600 highly shared, low-generation-probability nucleotide sequences were removed to address suspected cross-contamination and a sequencing artifact. In a later analysis, a clonal expansion index for each public chain was calculated from normalized within-repertoire ranks of inferred template counts. In a later analysis, generation probabilities were computed using a VDJ recombination model fitted to out-of-frame rearrangements, and the results were checked against IGoR. Hypergeometric tests were used in a later analysis to score TCR-TCR, TCR-HLA and TCR-CMV co-occurrence, with a repertoire-size bias correction applied to the TCR pairs. In a later analysis, false discovery rates were estimated by permuting HLA or CMV assignments 20 times. In a later analysis, co-occurring TCRs were grouped with DBSCAN, and TCRdist sequence similarity was added when clustering was performed within HLA-allele-positive subsets. Co-occurrence clustering excluded repertoires with fewer than 30,000 or more than 120,000 public chains, plus five with anomalous nucleotide sharing. Imported from immuneACCESS, the table was reduced by TCRdb to in-frame sequences with V and J called. These copies leave out some clones; in studies compared against another copy, an unresolved V gene accounts for under half, and the cause of the remainder is not known. The V and J calls and clone size were taken over from that table, and D and trimming were inferred from the DNA. This sample holds tens of thousands of clones; roughly four fifths were observed only once. 0.57% of the sample lies in the top ten.

This record belongs to a study of cytomegalovirus exposure and HLA in healthy donors (dated by TCRdb to the late 2010s). Some background on the complete study: According to an earlier analysis of several hundred of the donors, about 179 million T cells yielded over 90 million unique TCR beta sequences and 276 Gb of sequence data. Class I and class II HLA loci were covered by the typing at four-digit resolution. A separate validation cohort of roughly 130 different subjects was used in addition to the roughly 700-subject first cohort. An earlier analysis of approximately 630 of the donors applied high-throughput TCR beta sequencing to assess whether each TCR beta V gene segment acted as functional or pseudogenic. All discovery cohort repertoires had been generated using a single sequencing platform. In the later analysis, no new phenotypic data were used to find candidate immune exposures; instead, reliance was placed on TCR beta sequences and their occurrence across donors. The study used immunosequencing to profile the T cell repertoires of under 700 subjects and linked those repertoires to cytomegalovirus serostatus. The genetic ancestry cluster associated with self-reported Caucasian donors included around 76% of the approximately 430 genotyped donors. Roughly 5 DR-DQ haplotypes were handled as single units for association and clustering because linkage in the cohort was strong. The number of donors typed differed by locus, with 629-630 for A, B, C, DRB1 and DQB1, 522 for DQA1, 606 for DPA1, and 400 to 490 for DPB1. A later analysis re-analyzed previously published TCR beta repertoires from roughly 600 donors and added high-resolution HLA genotyping to study TCR occurrence patterns. Approximately 300 gigabases of sequencing data and around 85 million unique TCR sequences made up an early release that covered 500 to 700 HLA-typed donors. A later genetic analysis took genome-wide SNP genotypes for about 55% of the 666 donors and used that subset as a discovery cohort. The study aimed to test whether signatures of past pathogen exposure could be identified by cataloging public T cell receptors. The study combined high-throughput TCR immunosequencing, statistical association of individual TCRs with disease status, and machine learning to predict cytomegalovirus infection status. Across around 400 genotyped donors of the cohort, an average of roughly 250,000 unique TCR beta nucleotide sequences per donor were sequenced, and 15% to 20% of those sequences were non-productive. Donor age, sex, ethnicity and CMV serostatus were compiled alongside the repertoire data.

Results the study describes overall, beyond this receptor: A further reported finding was that TCR beta sequences accurately predicted the HLA-A and HLA-B alleles for most subjects in the first cohort. A later genetic analysis reported fewer N-insertions in productive TCRs among donors in an Asian-associated ancestry cluster than the roughly 640-donor mean. Most CMV-associated TCR beta chains appeared to be HLA-restricted in a later analysis, and the HLA associations seemed to be driven largely by CMV exposure. A later analysis found that TCR association rates varied across HLA loci, with DRB1 alleles showing the most associated TCRs and HLA-C alleles the fewest. Compared with equally common non-associated chains, HLA-associated TCR beta chains in a later analysis were more clonally expanded and had lower generation probabilities. Only TCR beta chains were sequenced in this cohort, and the absence of alpha or paired-chain data limited detectable features. The classifier was reported to diagnose cytomegalovirus status with high specificity and sensitivity in both the original and validation cohorts. Strong co-occurrence of HLA alleles, especially DR and DQ, made assigning TCR associations to individual alleles difficult. The study gave a list of 150 to 200 TCR beta chains associated with cytomegalovirus. In an earlier analysis of fewer than 750 of the donors, most TCR beta V segments were observed in productive rearrangements about 87% or about 30% of the time, broadly matching IMGT annotations. Correlated functional status among segregating V segments might reflect linkage disequilibrium, but an unknown experimental factor could not be ruled out. A group of highly shared sequence variants was considered likely to be a technical artifact of the sequencing pipeline. CMV serostatus was the only immune exposure information available for the cohort. Presence/absence analyses assumed roughly uniform sequencing depth across donors, an assumption that may not hold. Several of the top co-occurrence clusters appeared to be linked to parvovirus B19, influenza, CMV and Epstein-Barr virus, according to a later analysis. Specific HLA alleles were associated with 15,000 to 20,000 TCR beta sequences at a false discovery rate of 0.05 in a later analysis. Because HLA typing was missing for some donors at each locus, association tests included only the typed subset. Because counts were too low, seventeen rarely observed V segments, including chromosome 9 orphons, were excluded from the earlier analysis of a few hundred of the donors. The authors suggested that the approach could potentially be generalized to other disease states and immunological phenotypes. V-gene and J-gene trimming of TCR beta chains was associated with a missense DCLRE1C variant in a later genetic analysis, and the association was replicated in an independent cohort. A few of the identified cytomegalovirus-associated TCR beta chains were confirmed in vitro to be specific for cytomegalovirus antigens. Across donors, most TCR sequences were observed very rarely, whereas some public TCRs were present in many individuals. Some IMGT-functional V segments, including TRBV6-2 and TRBV6-3, could not be told apart with the 87-base-pair reads, so those segments were excluded.

The cohort consisted of hundreds of healthy bone marrow donors. Cohort members were all nominally healthy when sampled, although unrecorded immune exposures were likely present. The donor tested CMV seronegative, placing the donor among the roughly 400 seronegative members of the cohort. Each donor provided a peripheral blood sample, and peripheral blood mononuclear cells were used for TCR beta sequencing. Genomic DNA was extracted from the blood cell samples with the Qiagen DNeasy Blood Extraction Kit. The sample consisted of PBMCs. This receptor was identified in a young man in good health and CMV-seronegative. The chain is encoded by TRBV5-1 joined to TRBJ2-5, with an unclear D gene assignment. The CDR3 in this case is CASSLDWVQQETQYF. DNA sequence: TGCGCCAGCAGCTTGGATTGGGTACAGCAAGAGACCCAGTACTTC.